This TCR beta chain was found in a study of blood T cell repertoires in COVID-19. Study-level background: The analysed material was cDNA or gDNA that came from T cells, B-cell-depleted T cells, or PBMCs.

The sample holds many counts of this clone. CDR3 length: 16 residues. The V gene's germline CDR1 is SGHRS and CDR2 YFSETQ. V dropped 3 bases and J dropped 0 bases, with 12 bases sitting between them. Authors' methods: By means of reference gene primer amplification, nucleated cell counts were estimated. Generated by immunoSEQ multiplex PCR, the TCRdb table keeps only in-frame clones and is missing some. V, J and clone size reflect that table, while D and trimming were determined from the DNA. Of some 150,000 clones listed, roughly 77% were seen once; the top ten hold 4.2%. The sequenced sample was peripheral blood. This receptor was identified in a man between 60 and 75 years old with acute or convalescent COVID-19. V is TRBV5-1 and J is TRBJ1-4, with a possible D match to TRBD1 (5 bases). Here the CDR3 reads CASSWQGTATNEKLFF. The CDR3 DNA follows: TGCGCCAGCAGCTGGCAGGGAACTGCAACTAATGAAAAACTGTTTTTT.